This TCR beta chain was sequenced in a study of T-cell memory formation after mild COVID-19 listed by TCRdb under 2021. Some background on the complete study: Most TCR sequence clusters were specific to one of the two donors. Longitudinal TCRalpha and TCRbeta repertoire sequencing tracked T-cell clones expanding and contracting after mild COVID-19 in a couple of donors. The cohort comprised two young, previously healthy adult volunteers, one female and one male. Broad study findings and their caveats: Contracting CD4+ clones were found mainly in CM and EM memory subsets, while CD8+ clones were enriched in EMRA. Clones contracting from day 15 to 85 had balanced CD4/CD8 phenotypes, while a second wave expanding from day 15 to 37 was biased towards CD4+. Only two mild cases were covered by the study, and larger cohorts that include severe cases with pre-infection samples were considered necessary. SARS-CoV-2 specificity was not confirmed for the second-wave clones peaking on day 37. Some responding clones were detected in pre-infection memory, which suggested that pre-existing cross-reactive memory T cells had joined the SARS-CoV-2 response.

The V and J ends are trimmed by 4 bases and 4 bases, leaving 10 bases between them. The germline V gene (reference sequence) provides CDR1 DFQATT and CDR2 SNEGSKA. The CDR3 goes from the cysteine to the phenylalanine over 12 residues. The retained sequence is limited to the CDR3, 36 bases, with the frame set at the first base. PBMCs were isolated by Ficoll-Paque density gradient centrifugation. TCRdb lists the instrument as Illumina NovaSeq 6000. Using 5'RACE with constant-segment primers, TCRalpha and TCRbeta cDNA libraries were constructed, with sample barcodes and unique molecular identifiers added in the process. RNA was extracted from every sample with Trizol reagent. Library amplification was performed in two PCR steps, and a second sample barcode and Illumina TruSeq adapters were introduced in the second step. The libraries were sequenced on an Illumina NovaSeq using 2 x 150 bp paired-end reads. In the authors' own workflow: Demultiplexing of reads and collapsing into UMI-guided consensus sequences were performed with migec v1.2.7. Using mixcr v2.1.11, UMI consensuses were aligned to TRA and TRB V and J templates and then assembled into clonotypes. Expanded or contracted clonotypes were those called significant by both edgeR and NoisET, with noise models trained on biological replicates. For edgeR calls, a false discovery rate-adjusted p below 0.01 and a log2 fold-change threshold of 1 were applied. As an exploratory analysis of dynamics, max-normalized trajectories of the 1000 most abundant clonotypes were examined by PCA with hierarchical clustering. The CD4 or CD8 phenotype of responding clones was assigned using the separately sequenced CD4+ and CD8+ repertoires. The public sequencing data were trimmed at Q25 with fastp and processed into clonotypes with MiXCR by TCRdb, which kept only in-frame beta chains. Rows merge per CDR3 protein into single entries with the most common DNA and genes. TCRdb's processing, not the study's, gives the V and J calls here. This sample lists roughly 170,000 distinct CDR3 sequences; roughly 18% were detected once. The ten most abundant clones make up more than 3% of the sample.

Turning to this clonotype: It has no known antigen specificity. Base quality data are lacking; no much larger clone is found one base away.

This TCR came from a man between 18 and 35 years old who had mild COVID-19 (a few samples of this study predate the infection). The sample titles of this study are shuffled in the database, so cell type and time point are left out; the donor was told from shared clones. This chain is built from TRBV20-1 and TRBJ2-5, with TRBD2 as a weak D call on 6 bases. The sequencing sample was made of PBMCs or a T cell subset sorted from them (not recorded which). CDR3 loop: CSAKRGGETQYF. The sequence in DNA is TGCAGTGCTAAACGGGGAGGAGAGACCCAGTACTTC.